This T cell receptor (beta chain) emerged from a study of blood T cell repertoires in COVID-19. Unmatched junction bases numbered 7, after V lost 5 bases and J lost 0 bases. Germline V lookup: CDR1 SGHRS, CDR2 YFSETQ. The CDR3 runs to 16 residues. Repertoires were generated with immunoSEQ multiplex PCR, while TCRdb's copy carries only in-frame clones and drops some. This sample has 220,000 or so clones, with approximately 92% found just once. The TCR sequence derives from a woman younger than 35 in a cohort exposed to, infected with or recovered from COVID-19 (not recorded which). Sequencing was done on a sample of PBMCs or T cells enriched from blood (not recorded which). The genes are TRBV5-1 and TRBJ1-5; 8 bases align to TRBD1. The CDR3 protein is CASSSDRGGSNQPQHF. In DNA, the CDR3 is TGCGCCAGCAGTTCCGACAGGGGCGGTAGCAATCAGCCCCAGCATTTT.